This record covers a single TCR beta chain. Its recognized antigen is unknown. No base quality information exists; no much larger clone differs at one position. Using the deep immunoSEQ assay, TCR CDR3 regions were amplified from genomic DNA by multiplex PCR. For each cell subset, the extracted genomic DNA was distributed evenly across all wells of several immunoSEQ 96-well plates, and each plate served as one replicate. For sorted subsets, each replicate PCR was loaded with roughly 200 ng genomic DNA, equivalent to 30,000 or so T cell genomes. The purified libraries were quantified using a Qubit 3.0 fluorometer, sized with a Bioanalyzer 2100, and then quantified again using the KAPA Library Quantification kit. Each immunoSEQ 96-well plate was sequenced on its own single-read 150-cycle Illumina NextSeq 550 flow cell. In the source study's methods: The immunoSEQ output contained only junctional sequences without quality scores, so filtering could not match that applied to full-length reads. Sequences were annotated with PyIR, a Python wrapper for IgBLAST v1.9, using IMGT germline references to assign V/J genes and CDR3. Reads with weak V/J assignments (E-value above 1e-6), missing CDR3, stop codons, out-of-frame junctions, or ambiguous translated residues were removed. V3J clonotypes were defined as sequences sharing the same inferred V gene, J gene, and CDR3 amino acid sequence. To compute the percentage overlap between repertoires, the number of shared unique clonotypes was divided by the size of the smaller repertoire. RTK rarefaction, the Chao1 estimator, and Recon v2.1 estimates of unobserved clonotypes were used to assess repertoire richness. For all TCRbeta clonotypes obtained by the gDNA method from several donors, generation probabilities were computed with OLGA. TCRdb's version of the immuneACCESS table is confined to in-frame rearrangements and falls short of the full clone set. An unresolved V gene accounts for under half of the shortfall where checked; the remainder is of unknown origin. The DNA was the basis for D and trimming; V, J and clone size are from that table. This sample has some 2,000,000 clones in its table, and about 94% of those were observed once. The ten largest clones capture about 1.1% of the sample.

The entry originates in a study of shared clonotypes between healthy human individuals (TCRdb year 2020). Concerning the study at large: The cohort included three men and a couple of women between 18 and 49 years of age. For each donor, three plates each were used for CD4 naive and CD4 memory, two plates were used for CD8 naive, and one plate was used for CD8 memory. The study deeply sequenced blood TCR repertoires of five healthy adults to estimate repertoire size and the extent of clonotype sharing between individuals. To increase sequencing depth and limit assay-specific biases, TCR repertoire library preparation and sequencing were carried out by different laboratories using diverse techniques. Per donor, leukapheresis produced somewhere between about 0.8 and 9 billion PBMCs. The study at large found these results: Even with the large sequencing depth, rarefaction of the sorted-subset datasets indicated that sequencing was incomplete. Pairwise subsampling led to the expectation that sequencing depth would affect the degree of clonotype sharing among donors. The small number of donors limited the genetic and exposure-history diversity represented. Larger estimated clonotype richness was generally found for naive subsets than for memory subsets. Compared with non-shared clonotypes, the clonotypes found in all four sorted-subset donors had higher generation probabilities. When a handful of donors were compared, the shared fraction of clonotypes was around 4.6% for naive CD4, 3.5% for naive CD8, 2% to 2.5% for memory CD4, and around 0.4% for memory CD8. Sampling was limited to blood, and TCR repertoires in tissue likely differ from TCR repertoires in blood.

For the CD8 naive samples, CD45RO-negative cells were positively selected for CCR7, yielding a CD45RA+CCR7+ population from which TemRA cells were excluded. Healthy HIV-negative adults with no recently reported acute infections or vaccinations were included as donors. Only Caucasian adults living in Nashville, Tennessee, USA were represented among the donors. Blood was collected by leukapheresis, and PBMCs were isolated by Ficoll-Histopaque density gradient centrifugation and then cryopreserved in liquid nitrogen vapor phase. Analytical flow cytometry was used to check the purity and quantity of each magnetically sorted T cell population. Each sorted fraction had its genomic DNA isolated and then quantified by UV absorbance on a Nanodrop 2000c. V was cut back by 2 bases and J by 2 bases, leaving a gap of 12 bases between them. The CDR3 spans 15 residues, from the cysteine through the phenylalanine. Here the CDR3 DNA is all that survives: 45 bases in frame from base 1. The germline V gene sets CDR1 to SGDLS and CDR2 to YYNGEE.

Here the chain combines TRBV9 and TRBJ2-3; 6 matching bases give a weak D call of TRBD1. The origin of this receptor is a man between 18 and 29 years old in good health. The sequencing sample was made of naive CD8+ T cells sorted from blood. In light of the paper, this sample's cell subset or site label describes: CD45RA+CCR7+. The CDR3 region: CASSVQGPVTDTQYF. At the DNA level, the sequence is TGTGCCAGCAGCGTCCAGGGGCCCGTCACAGATACGCAGTATTTT.